This T cell receptor (beta chain) was obtained from a study of PD-L1 blockade in urothelial cancer (dated by TCRdb to 2015 to 2018). As for the study more broadly: All patients started therapy in the mid-2010s and received atezolizumab 1,200 mg intravenously every 3 weeks. Twenty-five of 29 patients were identified as males with urothelial cancer of bladder origin, and a prior smoking history was reported by 18 of 29 patients. An ECOG performance status of 0 or 1 was recorded for the patients, and 0 to 3 prior chemotherapy regimens had been received by the patients. Blood samples were analyzed at 3 weeks after treatment start (second dose) and at 6 weeks after treatment start. Blood samples gave a median of 141,255 T cells and 82,636 unique TCRs, with a median clonality of approximately 0.08. Somatic, immune and clinical correlates of response to PD-L1 blockade with atezolizumab in urothelial cancer were the focus of an exploratory multi-omic analysis. Pretreatment tumor samples, along with matched peripheral blood serially collected before and after atezolizumab treatment, were subjected to TCR sequencing. Durable clinical benefit was defined as a progression-free survival longer than 6 months, and TCR features were additionally tested against progression-free survival and overall survival. Whole exome sequencing and RNA sequencing of pretreatment tumors were performed alongside TCR sequencing in the same patients. Durable clinical benefit was achieved by nine patients and was not achieved by 20 patients. Pretreatment blood TCR-seq was available for twenty-nine patients, at least one posttreatment blood collection was obtained for around 24 patients, and tumor TCR-seq was available for around 24 patients. The full study reports these points: Greater expansion of tumor-associated TCR clones in peripheral blood 3 weeks after the start of treatment was observed in patients with durable benefit (n of about 20, p = 0.022). Because the sample size was small (n of about 27) and many exploratory analyses were performed, the results are intended to be hypothesis-generating. A pretreatment peripheral blood TCR clonality below the median was linked to improved progression-free and overall survival.

The germline V gene encodes CDR1 SGHRS and CDR2 YFSETQ. Its CDR3 holds 16 amino acids, cysteine through phenylalanine. Kept here is only the CDR3 DNA, which spans 48 bases and is read in frame from base 1. V is pruned by 3 bases and J by 5 bases, leaving 5 bases of the junction without a gene match. In this sample, this clone turned up a few times. No antigen is known for it. There are no base qualities to consult, and no much larger clone falls within one base. A total of approximately 27 patients with locally advanced or metastatic urothelial carcinoma, treated at Memorial Sloan Kettering on a trial protocol, made up the cohort. Peripheral blood mononuclear cells were collected pretreatment and during treatment, at between 1 and 8 total time points per patient. The Qiagen DNeasy Blood extraction kit was used to purify genomic DNA from total PBMCs and from tumor samples. PBMCs were collected pretreatment and during treatment, and were isolated and stored as previously described.

Synthetic TCR analog templates were spiked into each PCR to estimate absolute template abundance from read counts. The immunoSEQ assay used bias-controlled V and J gene primers to amplify TCRbeta CDR3 regions from genomic DNA. Rearranged TCRbeta segments were sequenced at approximately 20X coverage. The published analysis was carried out like this. Clustering was used to correct sequencing errors, and CDR3s were annotated against IMGT so that V, D and J genes could be assigned. Only productive TCRbeta rearrangements were used in downstream analyses, excluding out-of-frame or stop-codon sequences. Clonality was computed as one minus Shannon entropy normalized by the log of the number of unique productive sequences. Fisher's exact test with Benjamini-Hochberg correction, using a cutoff of adjusted p below 0.01, was how clones that differed between time points or between blood and tumor were identified. In its TCRdb copy, this immuneACCESS table keeps in-frame sequences only and misses some clones. Where compared with another copy, unresolved V genes explain less than half of these, and the others have no known cause. V and J calls and clone size are given by that table; D and trimming were obtained from the DNA. This sample lists about 24,000 clones; around 88% were detected once. The ten largest clones represent roughly 3.2% of the sample.

This receptor chain uses TRBV5-1 and TRBJ2-3; 14 nucleotides in the junction match TRBD2. The clonotype originates from a man aged 50 to 60 with urothelial cancer. The sequencing used PBMCs, collected around atezolizumab (anti-PD-L1) treatment. The base sequence is TGCGCCAGCAGCTCAGGACTAGCGGGGGGCGGAGATACGCAGTATTTT. This sequence encodes CASSSGLAGGGDTQYF. Outside the CDR3, residues come from the reference TRBV5-1 and TRBJ2-3 proteins, so the full variable domain is: KAGVTQTPRYLIKTRGQQVTLSCSPISGHRSVSWYQQTPGQGLQFLFEYFSETQRNKGNFPGRFSGRQFSNSRSEMNVSTLELGDSALYLCASSSGLAGGGDTQYFGPGTRLTVL.